A single sample is the source of the 19 T cell receptor beta chains below, sequenced in a study of blood T cells in healthy people across ages. A second PCR of 7 to 11 cycles used a sample-barcoded 5' primer and a J-beta primer mix. TCRdb passed the 5' RACE reads through MiXCR, listing each CDR3 protein once. The table lists about 800,000 distinct CDR3 sequences, 55% to 75% of them singletons. Sequencing was carried out using blood. The receptors come from a young man in good health.

This clonotype has a handful of counts. The V gene is TRBV6-1, the J gene TRBJ1-2; TRBD1 might be the D (6 bases). This CDR3 has 14 amino acids. Trimming shortened V by 6 bases and J by 2 bases, and 13 bases separated the two germline ends. Germline V lookup: CDR1 MNHNS, CDR2 SASEGT. CDR3 in DNA: TGTGCCAGCAGGGGAACAGGGCTGAACTATGGCTACACCTTC. Protein: CASRGTGLNYGYTF.

V is TRBV5-1 and J is TRBJ2-1; 11 bases align to TRBD2. The CDR3 covers 15 residues. Trimming at V came to 4 bases and at J to 6 bases, leaving 6 bases not matched to a gene. Germline V gene sequence: CDR1 SGHRS, CDR2 YFSETQ. This chain's CDR3 is CASSLTSGISNEQFF. Here the CDR3 DNA reads TGCGCCAGCAGCCTGACTAGCGGGATATCCAATGAGCAGTTCTTC.

This sequence joins TRBV4-2 and TRBJ2-1, with TRBD2 matching over 11 bases. Germline V gene sequence: CDR1 LGHNA, CDR2 YNFKEQ. V trimming: 5 bases; J trimming: 8 bases; junction bases outside the gene matches: 8. CDR3 length: 15 residues. The CDR3 spells CASSLGLAEYHEQFF. The CDR3 bases are TGTGCCAGCAGCTTGGGACTAGCGGAGTACCATGAGCAGTTCTTC.

V is TRBV12-3 or TRBV12-4 and J is TRBJ2-3; TRBD2 is a possible D gene (6 bases). V dropped 7 bases and J dropped 1 base, with 12 bases sitting between them. The CDR3 totals 14 residues. The CDR3 coding sequence is TGTGCCAGCACCGAGATAGCGGGCACAGATACGCAGTATTTT. As protein: CASTEIAGTDTQYF.

V and J are TRBV6-2 or TRBV6-3 and TRBJ2-3; TRBD2 matches at 10 bases. Losses at the gene ends were 7 bases for V and 1 base for J; bases not matched to a gene: 11. The CDR3 is 17 residues long. CDR1 and CDR2 from the germline V gene are MNHEY and SVGEGT. The CDR3 spells CASITPRLAGGTDTQYF. The CDR3, as DNA: TGTGCCAGCATTACCCCCAGGCTAGCGGGGGGCACAGATACGCAGTATTTT.

This clonotype was counted a few times. The chain links TRBV12-3 or TRBV12-4 to TRBJ2-4; TRBD2 aligns across 9 bases. V was pared by 0 bases and J by 2 bases, with 8 bases of the junction left unmatched. There are 18 residues in the CDR3. The CDR3 protein is CASSLASASGRSKNIQYF. CDR3 bases: TGTGCCAGCAGTTTAGCGTCGGCCAGCGGGAGGTCCAAAAACATTCAGTACTTC.

This clonotype was observed many times. This chain joins TRBV6-5 and TRBJ2-1; no clear D. Germline loops: CDR1 MNHEY, CDR2 SVGAGI. This CDR3 is 15 amino acids long. Trimming took off 5 bases at V and 0 bases at J, with 11 bases between the two ends. CDR3 nucleotides: TGTGCCAGCAGTGCACAGACGAGCTCCTACAATGAGCAGTTCTTC. It codes for CASSAQTSSYNEQFF.

V is TRBV4-1 and J is TRBJ1-4; possible D gene TRBD1, 6 bases. The CDR3 covers 16 residues. Trimming took 4 bases from V and 5 from J, leaving 17 bases between them. Germline V gene lookup returns CDR1 MGHRA and CDR2 YSYEKL. The CDR3 here is CASSRRQAGANEKLFF. The CDR3 bases are TGCGCCAGCAGCCGCCGACAGGCTGGGGCAAATGAAAAACTGTTTTTT.

This clonotype was seen more than once but under ten times. V gene TRBV29-1 combines with J gene TRBJ1-2; TRBD1 matches at 10 bases. Germline V lookup: CDR1 SQVTM, CDR2 ANQGSEA. The CDR3 is 10 residues long. Trimming at V came to 5 bases and at J to 12 bases, leaving 3 bases not matched to a gene. The CDR3 DNA follows: TGCAGCGTTCGGACAGGGGGTAACACCTTC. It yields the protein CSVRTGGNTF.

J is TRBJ2-1 and V is TRBV20-1; the match to TRBD2 covers 8 bases. Germline lookup yields CDR1 DFQATT and CDR2 SNEGSKA (reference sequence). The V gene end was trimmed by 6 bases and the J gene end by 4 bases; junction bases not matched to a gene: 8. This CDR3 comprises 14 residues. CDR3 sequence reads: CSAESREVYNEQFF. In DNA, the CDR3 is TGCAGTGCCGAGTCGCGGGAGGTTTACAATGAGCAGTTCTTC.

This rearrangement joins TRBV9 to TRBJ1-1; D call uncertain. The CDR3 loop spans 15 amino acids. CDR1 and CDR2 (germline): SGDLS, YYNGEE. Trimming cost V 2 bases and J 1 base, with 12 bases left between them. This CDR3 is CASSVGSLGNTEAFF. The CDR3 bases are TGTGCCAGCAGCGTGGGATCTCTGGGGAACACTGAAGCTTTCTTT.

The chain has TRBV20-1 and TRBJ1-1; D not certain. Trimming left V 4 bases short and J 3 bases short, with 12 bases between. The CDR3 contains 13 residues. Germline V gene lookup returns CDR1 DFQATT and CDR2 SNEGSKA (reference sequence). Here the CDR3 reads CSAISWGDTEAFF. The DNA of the CDR3 is TGCAGTGCTATTTCCTGGGGAGACACTGAAGCTTTCTTT.

This clonotype was detected a few times. The chain's CDR3 is CASSHGRPYNEQFF. CDR3 nucleotide sequence: TGTGCCAGCAGTCATGGGAGGCCGTACAATGAGCAGTTCTTC. The rearrangement links TRBV28 to TRBJ2-1, with a weak D call TRBD2 (6 bases). The germline V and J ends were trimmed by 5 bases and 4 bases, with 12 bases remaining between them. The CDR3 covers 14 residues. The germline CDR1 and CDR2 sequences are MDHEN and SYDVKM.

In the case of this clonotype: A junction boundary mismatches the germline segment, possibly from a read error. The chain carries TRBV7-7 and TRBJ2-5, with 14 positions matching TRBD2. In germline, CDR1 is SSHAT, CDR2 FNYEAQ (reference sequence). The CDR3 covers 16 residues. The CDR3: CASSPGTSGSPETQYF. In DNA, the CDR3 is TGTGCTAGCAGCCCCGGGACTAGCGGGAGTCCGGAGACCCAGTACTTC.

J is TRBJ2-5 and V is TRBV3-1; D is ambiguous. The germline V and J ends were trimmed by 3 bases and 11 bases, with 13 bases remaining between them. The CDR3 is 12 amino acids. CDR1 and CDR2 from the germline V gene are LGHDT and YNNKEL (reference sequence). The DNA for the CDR3 is TGTGCCAGCAGCCACTCATACAATGAGCAGTACTTC. It encodes CASSHSYNEQYF.

This sequence joins TRBV20-1 and TRBJ1-1, with D unclear. CDR3 length equals 13 residues. Germline V gene sequence: CDR1 DFQATT, CDR2 SNEGSKA (reference sequence). V was pared by 3 bases and J by 0 bases, with 8 bases between. The CDR3 DNA reads TGCAGTGCTAGTCGAGATCTGAACACTGAAGCTTTCTTT. Translating gives CSASRDLNTEAFF.

The V gene is TRBV4-2, the J gene TRBJ2-1, with no clear D. The CDR3 extends over 16 amino acids. CDR1 is LGHNA and CDR2 is YNFKEQ in the germline V gene. V lost 3 bases and J 5 bases, leaving 17 bases between the germline ends. The CDR3 reads CASSQWALNINNEQFF. The CDR3, as DNA: TGTGCCAGCAGCCAGTGGGCCCTAAACATTAACAATGAGCAGTTCTTC.

For the CDR3, the DNA is TGTGCCAGCCGGATGTCGGGGAAAGGTTCACCCCTCCACTTT. Its translation: CASRMSGKGSPLHF. The chain couples TRBV6-4 to TRBJ1-6, with no clear D. The CDR3 loop spans 14 amino acids. The V end was cut by 8 bases, the J end by 9 bases, with 17 bases between. Germline V gene lookup returns CDR1 MRHNA and CDR2 SNTAGT.

This clonotype was recorded a few times. The rearrangement joins TRBV12-3 or TRBV12-4 to TRBJ2-7; maybe TRBD1 (5 bases). Trimming took off 5 bases at V and 4 bases at J, with 12 bases between the two ends. CDR3 size: 13 residues. CDR3 DNA sequence: TGTGCCAGCAGTGTAAGACAGTCATACGAGCAGTACTTC. Protein sequence: CASSVRQSYEQYF.